The subject of this entry is one TCR beta chain. Antigen unknown. A junction end diverges from the germline sequence, so it may reflect a read error. Germline CDR1 and CDR2: KGHDR and SFDVKD. This CDR3 is 19 amino acids long. These data originate in a study of blood T cells in healthy people across ages. Study-level results: Fewer expanded clones and more diversity marked long-lived versus aged donors.

The authors ran a second PCR of 7 to 11 cycles using a sample-barcoded 5' primer and a J-beta primer mix. TCRdb reprocessed the 5' RACE reads with MiXCR, giving one entry per CDR3 protein. The table has hundreds of thousands of distinct CDR3 sequences, about 24% seen once. What was sequenced was blood. V usage is TRBV24-1 and J usage is TRBJ2-5, with 9 bases identical to TRBD2. The receptor comes from a man in his 70s in good health. CDR3 nucleotide sequence: TGTGCCACCAGTGATTTGAGGGGGACTAGCACACCAACGAGGGAGACCCTGTACTTC. It translates to CATSDLRGTSTPTRETLYF.